These 29 T cell receptor beta chains were all obtained from the same sample, sequenced in a study of T cell responses to AZD1222 COVID-19 vaccine. The table came from immunoSEQ multiplex PCR; TCRdb's copy has only in-frame clones and leaves some out. The sample gives 150,000 to 200,000 clones, roughly 90% of which show up once; over 0.75% is in the top ten. The sample here was peripheral blood, taken on day 0 of AZD1222 vaccination. The source of these receptors is an adult in good health.

The chain joins TRBV11-2 to TRBJ2-1; no clear D. The CDR3 extends over 13 amino acids. Deletions cut 1 base from V and 4 bases from J, with 5 bases between. Germline CDR1 SGHAT, CDR2 FQNNGV. The DNA for the CDR3 is TGTGCCAGCAGCTTAGGAGAGTACAATGAGCAGTTCTTC. Amino acid sequence: CASSLGEYNEQFF.

The rearrangement uses TRBV14 and TRBJ2-3; D gene unclear. Trimming removed 1 base from V and 7 bases from J, with 3 bases in between. This CDR3 region has 11 residues. Germline V CDR1 and CDR2: SGHDN, FVKESK. This chain's CDR3 is CASSQAYTQYF. The CDR3 DNA sequence: TGTGCCAGCAGCCAAGCCTATACGCAGTATTTT.

The CDR3, as DNA: TGTGCCAGCAGTCCCAGAGGAGGCAAAAGCTCCTACGAGCAGTACTTC. Its translation is CASSPRGGKSSYEQYF. This chain links TRBV28 with TRBJ2-7; D might be TRBD2 (5 bases). Germline V gene data show CDR1 as MDHEN and CDR2 as SYDVKM. This CDR3 comprises 16 residues. Trimming cost V 5 bases and J 0 bases, with 17 bases left between them.

The chain carries TRBV7-8 and TRBJ1-5; D not certain. V was shortened by 1 base and J by 2 bases, with 9 bases between the two germline ends. The germline V gene encodes CDR1 SGHVS and CDR2 FQNEAQ. The CDR3 runs 15 residues. The CDR3 loop reads CASSLGESRNQPQHF. Written as DNA, the CDR3 is TGTGCCAGCAGCTTAGGCGAATCCCGCAATCAGCCCCAGCATTTT.

V is TRBV28 and J is TRBJ1-2; D ambiguous. Between the trimmed V and J ends, which lost 3 bases and 7 bases, there was a span of 9 bases. There are 12 residues in the CDR3. Looked up from germline, CDR1 is MDHEN and CDR2 is SYDVKM. The CDR3 DNA follows: TGTGCCAGCAGTTTGACCGGGCCTGGCTACACCTTC. Translating gives CASSLTGPGYTF.

The J gene is TRBJ1-2, the V gene TRBV7-6; no definite D call. Deletions cut 1 base from V and 1 base from J, with 19 bases between. The length of the CDR3 is 18 residues. Germline CDR1 and CDR2: SGHVS and FNYEAQ. For the CDR3, the DNA is TGTGCCAGCAGCTTAGGCCGGCTCCCCCTTGAGGATAACTATGGCTACACCTTC. This gives the protein CASSLGRLPLEDNYGYTF.

The rearrangement joins TRBV14 to TRBJ1-3; D ambiguous. V shed 1 base and J shed 0 bases, with 10 bases lying between them. Looked up from germline, CDR1 is SGHDN and CDR2 is FVKESK. The CDR3 loop spans 16 amino acids. CDR3 amino acids: CASSQVLGNSGNTIYF. CDR3 DNA: TGTGCCAGCAGCCAAGTTTTGGGGAACTCTGGAAACACCATATATTTT.

This clone was found once. This rearrangement joins TRBV29-1 to TRBJ1-2; no clear D. Per germline, CDR1 SQVTM and CDR2 ANQGSEA. Deletions cut 7 bases from V and 4 bases from J, with 16 bases between. CDR3 length: 13 residues. CDR3 nucleotides: TGCAGCGCTTTAAAGGGAATTACCTATGGCTACACCTTC. Translated, it gives CSALKGITYGYTF.

This clone has just one count. The chain joins TRBV24-1 to TRBJ1-5; perhaps TRBD1 as D (6 bases). CDR3 size: 15 residues. Germline CDR1 KGHDR, CDR2 SFDVKD. V lost 4 bases, J lost 7 bases, and 16 bases lay in between. CDR3 residues: CATSETWGARQPQHF. CDR3 nucleotides: TGTGCCACCAGTGAAACGTGGGGGGCGCGACAGCCCCAGCATTTT.

The chain carries TRBV10-3 and TRBJ2-1, with TRBD2 identical over 9 bases. CDR1 and CDR2 from the germline V gene are ENHRY and SYGVKD. The junction had 8 bases not matched to a gene; V was cut back by 7 bases and J by 4 bases. The CDR3 extends over 15 amino acids. The CDR3 spells CAIKDPSGRYNEQFF. The CDR3 DNA follows: TGTGCCATCAAAGACCCCAGCGGGAGGTACAATGAGCAGTTCTTC.

This clone was seen a handful of times. V usage is TRBV24-1 and J usage is TRBJ2-6; D gene ambiguous. CDR3 length equals 14 residues. Trimming removed 6 bases from V and 1 base from J, with 6 bases in between. Looked up from germline, CDR1 is KGHDR and CDR2 is SFDVKD. The CDR3 DNA is TGTGCCACCAGTAGGTCGTCTGGGGCCAACGTCCTGACTTTC. Translated, it gives CATSRSSGANVLTF.

The chain carries TRBV5-1 and TRBJ1-2, with 9 bases that match TRBD1. CDR3 size: 16 residues. After removal of 3 bases from V and 3 bases from J, the junction contained 9 bases not matched to a gene. Germline V gene sequence: CDR1 SGHRS, CDR2 YFSETQ. The CDR3 sequence: CASSSGQGRLHYGYTF. CDR3 nucleotide sequence: TGCGCCAGCAGCTCAGGACAGGGGCGACTCCACTATGGCTACACCTTC.

V is TRBV5-8 and J is TRBJ2-1; 9 bases map to TRBD2. Trimming removed 7 bases from V and 7 bases from J; junction bases left unmatched: 6. The V gene's germline CDR1 is SGHTS and CDR2 YDEGEE. The CDR3 is 13 amino acids. This CDR3 is CASSGLARNEQFF. The CDR3 DNA reads TGTGCCAGCTCGGGACTAGCTCGGAATGAGCAGTTCTTC. The full variable domain, its missing parts supplied by reference TRBV5-8 and TRBJ2-1, is EAGVTQSPTHLIKTRGQQATLRCSPISGHTSVYWYQQALGLGLQFLLWYDEGEERNRGNFPPRFSGRQFPNYSSELNVNALELEDSALYLCASSGLARNEQFFGPGTRLTVL.

The chain employs TRBV19 and TRBJ1-2, with 9 bases fitting TRBD1. This CDR3 has 15 residues. Germline V gives CDR1 LNHDA, CDR2 SQIVND (reference sequence). The DNA for the CDR3 is TGTGCAGTTACCGGGACAGGGATCCATAACTATGGCTACACCTTC. This codes for CAVTGTGIHNYGYTF.

This clone was counted a single time. The rearrangement uses TRBV9 and TRBJ1-2, with a tentative D call TRBD1 (5 bases). V was clipped by 4 bases and J by 3 bases, with 25 bases between them. CDR1 SGDLS and CDR2 YYNGEE come from the germline V gene. The CDR3 totals 18 residues. The DNA for the CDR3 is TGTGCCAGCAGCCCTCGACAAGGGGTCGGCACCAAATACTATGGCTACACCTTC. This codes for CASSPRQGVGTKYYGYTF. The full variable domain, completed using reference TRBV9 and TRBJ1-2, is DSGVTQTPKHLITATGQRVTLRCSPRSGDLSVYWYQQSLDQGLQFLIQYYNGEERAKGNILERFSAQQFPDLHSELNLSSLELGDSALYFCASSPRQGVGTKYYGYTFGSGTRLTVV.

The chain uses TRBV9 and TRBJ1-2, with a tentative D call TRBD1 (5 bases). V was clipped by 0 bases and J by 5 bases, with 17 bases between them. CDR1 and CDR2 from the germline V gene are SGDLS and YYNGEE. This CDR3 is built from 16 residues. CDR3 region: CASSVGPLWGAYGYTF. The CDR3 DNA follows: TGTGCCAGCAGCGTAGGCCCATTGTGGGGCGCTTATGGCTACACCTTC.

This sequence joins TRBV3-1 (or the pseudogene TRBV3-2) and TRBJ1-1; D gene unclear. Germline assignment: CDR1 LGHDT and CDR2 YNNKEL (reference sequence). V gave up 7 bases and J gave up 1 base, with 10 bases separating them. This CDR3 contains 13 residues. The CDR3 DNA reads TGTGCCAGCACCGCCCAAGGGAACACTGAAGCTTTCTTT. Translating it yields CASTAQGNTEAFF.

V gene TRBV18 combines with J gene TRBJ1-4; the D is unclear. Trimming shortened V by 8 bases and J by 10 bases, and 5 bases separated the two germline ends. The CDR3 consists of 9 residues. The germline CDR1 and CDR2 sequences are KGHSH and LQKENI. The CDR3 DNA sequence: TGTGCCAGCCTTACAAAACTGTTTTTT. Translating gives CASLTKLFF.

The chain has TRBV9 and TRBJ2-1; D not resolved. V gave up 0 bases and J gave up 0 bases, with 7 bases separating them. CDR3 size: 15 residues. Germline loops: CDR1 SGDLS, CDR2 YYNGEE. CDR3 region: CASSVVGGSYNEQFF. DNA of the CDR3: TGTGCCAGCAGCGTAGTCGGTGGCTCCTACAATGAGCAGTTCTTC.

This chain uses TRBV28 with TRBJ2-4; possibly TRBD1 or TRBD2 for D (5 bases each). The CDR3 has 15 amino acids. Germline CDR1 is MDHEN and CDR2 is SYDVKM. Trimming shortened V by 5 bases and J by 7 bases, and 18 bases separated the two germline ends. CDR3 nucleotide sequence: TGTGCCAGCAGTAGCCCCCAGGGACGTGGTAACATTCAGTACTTC. Its translation: CASSSPQGRGNIQYF.

This chain connects TRBV6-2 or TRBV6-3 to TRBJ2-7; 9 bases match TRBD1. The V segment lost 6 bases and the J segment 5 bases; nucleotides outside the gene matches: 11. The germline CDR1 and CDR2 sequences are MNHEY and SVGEGT. The CDR3 has 15 amino acids. CDR3 in amino acids: CASSHARTGVHEQYF. CDR3 DNA: TGTGCCAGCAGCCACGCCCGGACAGGGGTCCACGAGCAGTACTTC.

This sequence joins TRBV5-1 and TRBJ2-6; D is uncertain. CDR1 is SGHRS, CDR2 YFSETQ, per germline. Deletions cut 4 bases from V and 10 bases from J, with 6 bases between. The CDR3 contains 11 residues. Here the CDR3 reads CASSHSNVLTF. The CDR3 DNA is TGCGCCAGCAGCCATTCGAACGTCCTGACTTTC. The whole variable domain, remainder taken from reference TRBV5-1 and TRBJ2-6, is KAGVTQTPRYLIKTRGQQVTLSCSPISGHRSVSWYQQTPGQGLQFLFEYFSETQRNKGNFPGRFSGRQFSNSRSEMNVSTLELGDSALYLCASSHSNVLTFGAGSRLTVL.

The chain combines TRBV2 with TRBJ2-7; the match to TRBD2 covers 8 bases. The CDR3 loop spans 16 amino acids. Trimming at V came to 1 base and at J to 0 bases, leaving 5 bases not matched to a gene. The germline CDR1 and CDR2 sequences are SNHLY and FYNNEI. For the CDR3, the DNA is TGTGCCAGCAGTGAAGAGCTGCGGGGGGCCTCCTACGAGCAGTACTTC. This translates into CASSEELRGASYEQYF.

The rearrangement links TRBV11-2 to TRBJ2-1; 9 nucleotides agree with TRBD2. J was trimmed by 6 bases and V by 1 base; bases with no gene match: 4. This CDR3 is 15 amino acids long. Looked up from germline, CDR1 is SGHAT and CDR2 is FQNNGV. CDR3 bases: TGTGCCAGCAGCTTAGGGGGACTAGCCTCCAATGAGCAGTTCTTC. Translated, it gives CASSLGGLASNEQFF.

V and J are TRBV5-1 and TRBJ1-4, with 9 nucleotides matching TRBD1. With 3 bases clipped from V and 3 bases from J, the junction kept 3 bases outside the gene matches. Germline V gene data show CDR1 as SGHRS and CDR2 as YFSETQ. This CDR3 contains 15 residues. The CDR3 nucleotides read TGCGCCAGCAGCTGGGGACAGGGTGCTAATGAAAAACTGTTTTTT. Translating gives CASSWGQGANEKLFF.

The V gene is TRBV24-1, the J gene TRBJ2-5; D uncertain. There are 15 residues in the CDR3. The V end lost 2 bases, the J end lost 2 bases, and 11 bases lay between the germline ends. CDR1 is KGHDR and CDR2 is SFDVKD in the germline V gene. The CDR3: CATSDSRMQQETQYF. CDR3 DNA: TGTGCCACCAGTGATTCCCGAATGCAACAAGAGACCCAGTACTTC.

V and J are TRBV27 and TRBJ2-1, with 12 bases that match TRBD2. The CDR3 consists of 15 residues. V shed 5 bases, J shed 4 bases, and the junction held 3 bases outside the gene matches. The V gene's germline CDR1 is MNHEY and CDR2 SMNVEV (reference sequence). Here the CDR3 reads CASSRTSGEYNEQFF. CDR3 sequence (DNA): TGTGCCAGCAGTCGGACTAGCGGGGAATACAATGAGCAGTTCTTC.

This rearrangement joins TRBV6-6 to TRBJ1-4, with 9 positions matching TRBD1. Germline assignment: CDR1 MNHNY and CDR2 SVGAGI (reference sequence). The CDR3 runs to 15 residues. J lost 8 bases, V lost 5 bases, and 9 bases had no gene match. CDR3 protein: CASSDAGQGGEKLFF. The CDR3 DNA follows: TGTGCCAGCAGTGACGCGGGACAGGGTGGCGAAAAACTGTTTTTT.

The chain joins TRBV19 to TRBJ1-1; D is unclear. Trimming cost V 6 bases and J 0 bases, with 14 bases left between them. The CDR3 runs 15 residues. Germline CDR1 is LNHDA and CDR2 is SQIVND (reference sequence). The CDR3 nucleotides are TGTGCCAGTAGCTCGGGTTGGGTAATGAACACTGAAGCTTTCTTT. Its translation is CASSSGWVMNTEAFF.